The entry that follows covers one TCR beta chain sequence. Its antigen is currently unknown. This sample was taken from a study of blood T cells in healthy people across ages. The overall study: Template switching caught about one barcoded beta molecule for each two T cells. Study-level findings and limits: Getting older went along with TCR beta diversity per million T cells dropping roughly linearly.

Primed by a sample-barcoded 5' primer and a J-beta primer mix, a second PCR proceeded for about 6 to 12 cycles. MiXCR, run by TCRdb on the 5' RACE reads, gives a single entry per CDR3 protein. Of about 770,000 distinct CDR3 sequences listed, 44% were seen once; the top ten hold under 20%. This clonotype was sampled from a man in his sixties in good health. Sequencing used blood.

CDR3 coding DNA: TGCAGTGCGAGGTACACGGGAAGGGAAGCTTTCTTT. Its protein product is CSARYTGREAFF. The chain carries TRBV20-1 and TRBJ1-1; no definite D call. This CDR3 comprises 12 residues. Germline assignment: CDR1 DFQATT and CDR2 SNEGSKA (reference sequence). The V and J ends lost 6 bases and 8 bases respectively, with 16 bases between them.